The source of this T cell receptor (beta chain) is a study of T cell changes during pregnancy in multiple sclerosis. Generated by immunoSEQ multiplex PCR, the TCRdb table keeps only in-frame clones and is missing some. The table includes tens of thousands of clones, approximately 90% detected once. Trimming shortened V by 0 bases and J by 4 bases, and 12 bases separated the two germline ends. This CDR3 has 15 amino acids. Germline values: CDR1 LGHNA, CDR2 YSLEER. The material was peripheral blood, obtained before pregnancy. This chain uses TRBV4-3 with TRBJ1-2; a possible D gene is TRBD1 (5 bases). The sequence was collected from a female donor with multiple sclerosis, enrolled in a pregnancy study. For the CDR3, the DNA is TGCGCCAGCAGCCAAGATCATCAGGGCGGCTATGGCTACACCTTC. It translates to CASSQDHQGGYGYTF.